A selection of T cell receptor beta chains follows, all from one sample in a study of blood T cell repertoires in COVID-19. The assay was immunoSEQ multiplex PCR, and TCRdb's table has in-frame clones only and misses some. The sample carries 200,000 to 300,000 clones, roughly 86% recorded once. The sample comprised PBMCs or T cells enriched from blood (not recorded which). Receptors were obtained from a woman in her twenties or thirties with acute COVID-19. CDR3s include the opening cysteine and the closing phenylalanine or tryptophan. D genes are given only for firm matches. Not every row has a clone size; where given, it reads once, few, many or a size class.

TRBJ1-4 . TRBV27 TRBD1 TGTGCCAGCAGTTACCTAGGGGGCAAACTGTTTTTT CASSYLGGKLFF
TRBJ1-1 . TRBV6-5 . TGTGCCAGCAGTACGACACTTTACACTGAAGCTTTCTTT CASSTTLYTEAFF
TRBJ2-3 . TRBV5-1 TRBD2 TGCGCCAGCACCCCTCTAGCGGGGGGAAGGGATACGCAGTATTTT CASTPLAGGRDTQYF
TRBJ1-1 once TRBV29-1 . TGCAGCGTTGTCGGACGGAGGGGGAACACTGAAGCTTTCTTT CSVVGRRGNTEAFF
TRBJ2-3 . TRBV19 . TGTGCCAGTAGTATCCTTAGTAGCACAGATACGCAGTATTTT CASSILSSTDTQYF
TRBJ2-1 . TRBV5-4 . TGTGCCAGCAGCTTGGTCGGGAAGTCCAATGAGCAGTTCTTC CASSLVGKSNEQFF
TRBJ1-1 . TRBV19 . TGTGCCAGTAGTATAGGGGGAGAGACTGAAGCTTTCTTT CASSIGGETEAFF
TRBJ2-1 . TRBV5-4 . TGTGCCAGCAGCCCTGGACAGACCAATGAGCAGTTCTTC CASSPGQTNEQFF
TRBJ1-1 . TRBV25-1 . TGTGCCAGCGAGACGTGGAGCACTGAAGCTTTCTTT CASETWSTEAFF
TRBJ2-7 . TRBV10-1 . TGCGCCAGCAGTGACTCCCACGAGCAGTACTTC CASSDSHEQYF
TRBJ2-7 . TRBV27 . TGTGCCAGCAGTAGGCGGCCCGACGAGCAGTACTTC CASSRRPDEQYF
TRBJ1-1 . TRBV4-3 TRBD1 TGCGCCAGCAGCCAAGATGGGGTCCCGGGACAGGGGAGGACTGAAGCTTTCTTT CASSQDGVPGQGRTEAFF
TRBJ2-7 once TRBV6-5 . TGTGCCAGTCAGAACTTGTGGGCCGAGCAGTACTTC CASQNLWAEQYF
TRBJ1-2 . TRBV7-2 TRBD1 TGTGCCAGCAGCTTAGTCGCGACAGGGGGCCTCTATGGCTACACCTTC CASSLVATGGLYGYTF
TRBJ2-1 . TRBV10-3 . TGTGCCATCAGTGGCAATAGCGGAAACAATGAGCAGTTCTTC CAISGNSGNNEQFF
TRBJ2-1 . TRBV27 TRBD2 TGTGCCAGCAGTTTAAGGCTAGCGGGGGGATCGCTCTATGAGCAGTTCTTC CASSLRLAGGSLYEQFF
TRBJ2-7 . TRBV4-3 . TGCGCCAGCAGCCAAGAACGGAACACAGCTTACGAGCAGTACTTC CASSQERNTAYEQYF
TRBJ2-7 . TRBV7-9 . TGTGCCAGCAGGACGGGAGGACAGGGTCGAAACGAGCAGTACTTC CASRTGGQGRNEQYF
TRBJ1-1 . TRBV12-3/TRBV12-4 . TGTGCCAGCAGTCCAACGGTTTACACTGAAGCTTTCTTT CASSPTVYTEAFF
TRBJ1-1 . TRBV7-2 . TGTGCCAGCAGCTTGTTCACAGGTTCCCTGAACACTGAAGCTTTCTTT CASSLFTGSLNTEAFF
TRBJ2-1 . TRBV5-4 TRBD2 TGTGCCAGCAGCTTCAGGCTAGCGGGGGGGCTAGTGAATGAGCAGTTCTTC CASSFRLAGGLVNEQFF
TRBJ1-3 . TRBV6-5 TRBD1 TGTGCCACCCACAAACAGGGGTCTGGAAACACCATATATTTT CATHKQGSGNTIYF
TRBJ2-7 . TRBV5-6 . TGTGCCAGCAGCCTCCTGGACTGGGCCTACGAGCAGTACTTC CASSLLDWAYEQYF
TRBJ2-4 once TRBV4-1 TRBD1 TGCGCCAGCAGCCCACCGGGACAGAAAAACATTCAGTACTTC CASSPPGQKNIQYF
TRBJ1-1 . TRBV6-4 TRBD1 TGTGCCAGCAGTGTCGGGACAGGGGAGGAGAACACTGAAGCTTTCTTT CASSVGTGEENTEAFF
TRBJ1-1 . TRBV5-4 . TGTGCCAGCAGCCCCGATCATACCTCGGGGGAGAAAGCTTTCTTT CASSPDHTSGEKAFF
TRBJ1-2 . TRBV6-5 TRBD1 TGTGCCAGCAGCTATGACAGGGATTATGGCTACACCTTC CASSYDRDYGYTF
TRBJ2-2 once TRBV10-3 . TGTGCCATCAGTGAGGGCAGGGGAGCCGGGGAGCTGTTTTTT CAISEGRGAGELFF
TRBJ2-7 . TRBV4-1 TRBD1 TGCGCCAGCAGCCAGGGACAGGGTAATGTCTACGAGCAGTACTTC CASSQGQGNVYEQYF
TRBJ1-2 . TRBV18 TRBD1 TGTGCCAGCTCACGGGACAGACTCCTTGCTAACACATATGGCTACACCTTC CASSRDRLLANTYGYTF
TRBJ2-7 . TRBV10-3 TRBD1 TGTGCCATCAGTGAGGTTGTCGGGGACAGATCCTACGAGCAGTACTTC CAISEVVGDRSYEQYF
TRBJ1-2 . TRBV4-3 . TGCGCCAGCAGCCAACGAGAAGACAGGAACCACTATGGCTACACCTTC CASSQREDRNHYGYTF
TRBJ1-6 . TRBV4-3 . TGCGCCAGCAGCCAAGAAGGGGGACCTAATTCACCCCTCCACTTT CASSQEGGPNSPLHF
TRBJ1-2 . TRBV12-3/TRBV12-4 . TGTGCCAGCACCCCGTCAGGGTACTATGGCTACACCTTC CASTPSGYYGYTF
TRBJ2-1 . TRBV7-8 . TGTGCCAGCAGCTTAGCGATCACAGTAAGCTCCTACAATGAGCAGTTCTTC CASSLAITVSSYNEQFF
TRBJ1-3 . TRBV12-3/TRBV12-4 . TGTGCCCAATGGAGAGGGAACACCATATATTTT CAQWRGNTIYF
TRBJ1-1 . TRBV29-1 . TGCAGCGTTGAGCCCGGGTTGAACACTGAAGCTTTCTTT CSVEPGLNTEAFF
TRBJ2-1 . TRBV7-2 . TGTGCCAGCAGCTACGTCGTTCGGGGAAGATACAATGAGCAGTTCTTC CASSYVVRGRYNEQFF
TRBJ2-7 . TRBV7-2 TRBD1 TGTGCCAGCAGCCCAGGGACAGGGGCCTACGAGCAGTACTTC CASSPGTGAYEQYF
TRBJ2-3 . TRBV4-1 TRBD2 TGCGCCAGCAGCCAGAATATAGCGGGGATCACAGATACGCAGTATTTT CASSQNIAGITDTQYF
TRBJ1-5 . TRBV10-3 . TGTGCCATCAGTCCTGGACAGCGGGAATACCAGCCCCAGCATTTT CAISPGQREYQPQHF
TRBJ1-2 few TRBV7-9 TRBD1 TGTGCCAGCAGCACGGGACAGGCTCTCGGCTACACCTTC CASSTGQALGYTF
TRBJ1-5 . TRBV6-4 . TGTGCCAGCAGTGATTGTAGGGAGGGAAATAGCAATCAGCCCCAGCATTTT CASSDCREGNSNQPQHF
TRBJ1-6 . TRBV14 TRBD1 TGTGCCAGCAGCCAAGGGACAGGGGGCTATAATTCACCCCTCCACTTT CASSQGTGGYNSPLHF
TRBJ1-2 once TRBV14 . TGTGCCAGCAGCCAAGATCTCAGAGGCCGCAACTATGGCTACACCTTC CASSQDLRGRNYGYTF
TRBJ2-7 few TRBV2 . TGTGCCAGCGGTAAGGAGTGGGTCTACGAGCAGTACTTC CASGKEWVYEQYF
TRBJ1-1 . TRBV7-2 TRBD1 TGTGCCAGCAGCCTAACCCGACAGGGGAACACTGAAGCTTTCTTT CASSLTRQGNTEAFF
TRBJ2-7 . TRBV10-1 . TGCGCCAGCAGTGACCCTGTAACAGGGCGCTACGAGCAGTACTTC CASSDPVTGRYEQYF